A single sample gave rise to the 2 T cell receptor beta chains below, sequenced in a study of T cells in Graves' hyperthyroidism and ophthalmopathy. It was RNA transcripts that yielded the amplified TCR beta CDR3 regions. TCR CDR3 underwent first-round RT-PCR with the HTBI primer set. TCRdb called the multiplex PCR reads again in MiXCR, with one record for every CDR3 protein. The sample has fewer than 750,000 distinct CDR3 sequences; around 15% are singletons. Sequences were obtained from blood. All receptors derive from a woman in her fifties or sixties with Graves' ophthalmopathy.

The chain has TRBV28 and TRBJ1-3; D may be TRBD1 (6 bases). The CDR3 runs 16 residues. The V end lost 2 bases, the J end lost 0 bases, and 11 bases lay between the germline ends. Germline lookup yields CDR1 MDHEN and CDR2 SYDVKM. This CDR3 is CASSLSRGYSGNTIYF. The CDR3 DNA reads TGTGCCAGCAGTTTAAGCAGGGGATACTCTGGAAACACCATATATTTT.

This clonotype was found many times. This sequence joins TRBV20-1 and TRBJ2-7; 7 positions agree with TRBD2. CDR1 is DFQATT, CDR2 SNEGSKA, per germline (reference sequence). Trimming took 6 bases from V and 6 from J; bases not matched to a gene: 11. The CDR3 runs 13 residues. The CDR3: CSAEGGSRGEQYF. In DNA, the CDR3 is TGCAGTGCCGAGGGCGGGAGTAGGGGCGAGCAGTACTTC.